This TCR beta chain was sequenced during a study of blood T cell repertoires in COVID-19. In germline, CDR1 is SEHNR, CDR2 FQNEAQ (reference sequence). This CDR3 is built from 14 residues. Method: immunoSEQ multiplex PCR; TCRdb's copy keeps in-frame clones and lacks some. The repertoire holds more than 350,000 clones, with about 88% as singletons. Everyone who took part was about 18 to 90 years old, and they came from 20 to 25 US areas. Cohort assignment relied on participant-reported clinical history. Exposed volunteers were people who met a COVID-19 case within 2 weeks before study entry. This sequence was found in a woman younger than 35 who had been exposed to COVID-19. The specimen sequenced was PBMCs or T cells enriched from blood (not recorded which). The rearrangement joins TRBV7-9 to TRBJ2-1; 10 nucleotides align to TRBD2. CDR3: CSGSGRSGENEQFF. The CDR3 DNA sequence: TGTAGTGGTAGCGGGAGGTCTGGGGAGAATGAGCAGTTCTTC.